This is a list of T cell receptor beta chains from one sample in a study of human T cells and chemical hapten exposure. TCRdb recomputed calls from the RACE reads with MiXCR, one row per CDR3 protein. This sample has approximately 350,000 distinct CDR3 sequences, with about 6% found just once. The starting material was whole blood, obtained in connection with sensitization to the hapten diphenylcyclopropenone (DPC). The receptor source for this set is a woman between 18 and 30 years old with alopecia areata. Some clones in this sample may be carry-over from other donors' samples. Both conserved end residues are part of each CDR3. The D gene is left open where the match is weak. The listing skips clone size in some rows; elsewhere it reads once, few, many or a size class.

clone_size	v_call	j_call	d_call	cdr3_aa	cdr3_nt
many	TRBV5-6	TRBJ2-3	TRBD1	CASRTGGGTDTQYF	TGTGCCAGCAGGACAGGGGGAGGGACAGATACGCAGTATTTT
-	TRBV5-1	TRBJ2-2	TRBD2	CASSLEGLAVANTGELFF	TGCGCCAGCAGCTTGGAGGGACTAGCGGTCGCGAACACCGGGGAGCTGTTTTTT
many	TRBV4-3	TRBJ1-4	TRBD1	CASSQETGQGLEKLFF	TGCGCCAGCAGCCAAGAGACGGGACAGGGTTTGGAAAAACTGTTTTTT
-	TRBV25-1	TRBJ2-7	-	CASSVRGPAYEQYF	TGTGCCAGCAGTGTGCGGGGGCCCGCCTACGAGCAGTACTTC
-	TRBV3-1	TRBJ2-3	-	CASSQVMGAQNTQYF	TGTGCCAGCAGCCAGGTAATGGGGGCGCAAAATACGCAGTATTTT
few	TRBV28	TRBJ1-4	-	CASSQTPPTNEKLFF	TGTGCCAGCAGCCAAACACCTCCAACTAATGAAAAACTGTTTTTT
many	TRBV7-2	TRBJ1-6	-	CASSLEATGGPLHF	TGTGCCAGCAGCTTAGAGGCGACAGGAGGACCCCTCCACTTT
-	TRBV4-1	TRBJ1-5	-	CASSQVRAGNQPQHF	TGCGCCAGCAGCCAAGTTCGGGCGGGCAATCAGCCCCAGCATTTT
few	TRBV7-2	TRBJ2-7	-	CASSLSETEQYF	TGTGCCAGCAGCTTATCGGAGACCGAGCAGTACTTC
few	TRBV27	TRBJ2-6	TRBD1	CASSSTGVSGANVLTF	TGTGCCAGCAGTTCCACAGGGGTCTCTGGGGCCAACGTCCTGACTTTC